The 14 T cell receptor beta chains given below trace back to one sample, sequenced in a study of Graves' ophthalmopathy and Graves' hyperthyroidism. RNA transcripts were the source from which TCR beta CDR3 regions were amplified. RT-PCR in the first round used HTBI primers; a second-round multiplex PCR followed. TCRdb analysed the multiplex PCR reads with MiXCR anew, one entry per CDR3 protein. The sample shows 560,000 or so distinct CDR3 sequences, about two fifths of them seen only once. The sequenced sample was peripheral blood or thyroid tissue (not recorded which). All receptors derive from an adult man with Graves' hyperthyroidism.

This clonotype was observed at least ten times. DNA for the CDR3: TGCGCCAGCCGAATCGACAGGGGGCTTAGGGAGACCCAGTACTTC. Translating it yields CASRIDRGLRETQYF. V gene TRBV5-1 combines with J gene TRBJ2-5, with 10 bases lining up with TRBD1. This CDR3 contains 15 residues. The germline gives CDR1 SGHRS, CDR2 YFSETQ. Trimming cost V 7 bases and J 5 bases; bases outside gene matches: 11.

The chain carries TRBV28 and TRBJ1-1; 8 bases agree with TRBD1. Trimming cost V 4 bases and J 5 bases; bases outside gene matches: 9. The CDR3 consists of 15 residues. Germline V gene sequence: CDR1 MDHEN, CDR2 SYDVKM. CDR3 DNA sequence: TGTGCCAGCAGTTCCAAACTGGACAGGGCAACTGAAGCTTTCTTT. It yields the protein CASSSKLDRATEAFF.

This clonotype was detected a few times. CDR3 sequence reads: CASSIPADTQYF. CDR3 nucleotide sequence: TGTGCCAGTAGTATCCCGGCAGATACGCAGTATTTT. This chain links TRBV19 with TRBJ2-3; D is ambiguous. Trimming took off 3 bases at V and 4 bases at J, with 5 bases between the two ends. This CDR3 is 12 amino acids long. The V gene's germline CDR1 is LNHDA and CDR2 SQIVND (reference sequence).

Remarks on this clonotype: The CDR3 does not close with the conserved phenylalanine or tryptophan, likely indicating a read error. The CDR3 DNA reads TGTGCCAGCAGCTTAAGTGAGCGGACGCAGTATCTT. Protein product: CASSLSERTQYL. The J gene is TRBJ2-3, the V gene TRBV7-9; tentative D call: TRBD2 (5 bases). V was clipped by 2 bases and J by 9 bases, with 9 bases between them. CDR3 length equals 12 residues. The germline CDR1 and CDR2 sequences are SEHNR and FQNEAQ (reference sequence).

Details on this clonotype: A junction boundary mismatches the germline segment, possibly from a read error. The gene calls are TRBV20-1 and TRBJ2-7, with 11 bases aligning to TRBD1. CDR1 is DFQATT, CDR2 SNEGSKA, per germline (reference sequence). The CDR3 has 15 residues. The DNA of the CDR3 is TGCAGTGCGGATTCCGGACAGGGGGCTCCCTACGAGCAGTGCTTC. It is translated as CSADSGQGAPYEQCF.

V gene TRBV15 combines with J gene TRBJ2-3; D is perhaps TRBD2 (5 bases). CDR3 length equals 14 residues. Trimming left V 5 bases short and J 5 bases short, with 14 bases between. Germline V lookup: CDR1 LNHNV, CDR2 YYDKDF (reference sequence). CDR3 DNA sequence: TGTGCCACCAGCGGAGCGGACGTTAAAGATACGCAGTATTTT. Its protein product is CATSGADVKDTQYF.

This clonotype has at least ten counts. The J gene is TRBJ2-7, the V gene TRBV10-3, with D possibly TRBD2 on 6 matching bases. Germline CDR1 ENHRY, CDR2 SYGVKD. Trimming took off 6 bases at V and 5 bases at J, with 17 bases between the two ends. The CDR3 has 14 amino acids. This CDR3 reads CAISRGPGEDEQYF. DNA for the CDR3: TGTGCCATCAGCCGCGGCCCGGGGGAGGACGAGCAGTACTTC.

This clonotype appeared many times. The rearrangement joins TRBV10-3 to TRBJ2-7, with 8 bases aligning to TRBD2. The CDR3 covers 15 residues. J lost 1 base, V lost 3 bases, and 5 bases had no gene match. CDR1 and CDR2 (germline): ENHRY, SYGVKD. CDR3 residues: CAISDTSGSSYEQYF. The DNA of the CDR3 is TGTGCCATCAGTGACACCAGCGGGAGTTCCTACGAGCAGTACTTC.

This clonotype came up many times. The chain links TRBV10-2 to TRBJ1-1, with D possibly matching TRBD1 (6 bases). This CDR3 has 12 amino acids. The germline CDR1 and CDR2 sequences are WSHSY and SAAADI. The V gene lost 3 bases and the J gene lost 7 bases, with 9 bases spanning the gap. The CDR3 loop is CASSDDRIEAFF. The CDR3 DNA is TGCGCCAGCAGTGATGACAGGATTGAAGCTTTCTTT.

Concerning this clonotype: Since a much larger clone is just one base distant, this may be a read error. The CDR3 ends on some other residue instead of the conserved phenylalanine or tryptophan, so this is likely a read error. This sequence joins TRBV10-2 and TRBJ2-5; 10 nucleotides line up with TRBD2. CDR1 is WSHSY, CDR2 SAAADI, per germline. Trimming took 7 bases from V and 1 from J; bases not matched to a gene: 3. The CDR3 is 14 residues long. The CDR3 spells CASMLAGAQETQYS. In DNA form, the CDR3 reads TGCGCCAGCATGCTAGCGGGAGCCCAAGAGACCCAGTACTCC.

Comments on this clonotype: It is likely a read error, because the conserved phenylalanine at the end of the CDR3 is missing. The chain carries TRBV5-5 and TRBJ2-5; 9 bases agree with TRBD2. The CDR3 consists of 18 residues. The trim removed 0 bases at V and 0 bases at J, leaving 9 bases unmatched. Germline lookup yields CDR1 SGHKS and CDR2 YYEKEE (reference sequence). The CDR3 bases are TGTGCCAGCAGCTTGGGGTCGGAGCGGGGGGCCTACCAAGAGACCCAGTACCTC. Encoded protein: CASSLGSERGAYQETQYL.

This clonotype showed up many times. V and J are TRBV20-1 and TRBJ2-7; possibly TRBD2 for D (5 bases). This CDR3 comprises 13 residues. CDR1 DFQATT and CDR2 SNEGSKA come from the germline V gene (reference sequence). V lost 1 base and J lost 6, with 13 bases in between. CDR3 bases: TGCAGTGCTAGAGCTTCCGGGGTCAGCGAGCAGTACTTC. Its protein product is CSARASGVSEQYF.

The rearrangement uses TRBV7-8 and TRBJ2-7; D possibly matches TRBD1 or TRBD2 (6 bases each). Germline-derived CDR1 and CDR2 are SGHVS and FQNEAQ. The CDR3 covers 16 residues. V shed 2 bases and J shed 5 bases, with 19 bases lying between them. The DNA for the CDR3 is TGTGCCAGCAGCTTATCTACAGGGAGGTTCTTGAACGAGCAGTACTTC. Its protein is CASSLSTGRFLNEQYF.

This clonotype was counted many times. An end of the junction differs from the germline gene, which may be a read error. The chain joins TRBV7-9 to TRBJ1-6, with 9 bases matching TRBD1. The CDR3 contains 17 residues. The germline gives CDR1 SEHNR, CDR2 FQNEAQ (reference sequence). The CDR3 region has the DNA TGTGCCAGCAGCCTAGCAAGCTCCGGGACAGGGCTTGCACCCCTCCACTTT. This codes for CASSLASSGTGLAPLHF.